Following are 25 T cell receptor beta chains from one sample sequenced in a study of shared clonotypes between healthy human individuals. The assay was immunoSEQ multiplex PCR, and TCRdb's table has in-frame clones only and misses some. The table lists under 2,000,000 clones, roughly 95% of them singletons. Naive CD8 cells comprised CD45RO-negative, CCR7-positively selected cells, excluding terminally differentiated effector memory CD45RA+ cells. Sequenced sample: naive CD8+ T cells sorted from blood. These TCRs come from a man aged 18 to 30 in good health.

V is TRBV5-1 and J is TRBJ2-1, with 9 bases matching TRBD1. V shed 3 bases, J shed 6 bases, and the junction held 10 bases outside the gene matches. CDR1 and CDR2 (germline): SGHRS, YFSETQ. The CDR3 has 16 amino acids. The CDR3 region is CASSSSPGTGINEQFF. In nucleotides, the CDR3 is TGCGCCAGCAGCTCTAGTCCCGGGACAGGGATCAATGAGCAGTTCTTC.

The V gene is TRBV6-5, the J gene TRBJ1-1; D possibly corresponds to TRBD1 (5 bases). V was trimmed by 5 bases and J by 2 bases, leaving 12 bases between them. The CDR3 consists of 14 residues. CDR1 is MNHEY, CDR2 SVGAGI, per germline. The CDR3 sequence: CASSGDLPNTEAFF. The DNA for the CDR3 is TGTGCCAGCAGTGGGGACCTCCCAAACACTGAAGCTTTCTTT.

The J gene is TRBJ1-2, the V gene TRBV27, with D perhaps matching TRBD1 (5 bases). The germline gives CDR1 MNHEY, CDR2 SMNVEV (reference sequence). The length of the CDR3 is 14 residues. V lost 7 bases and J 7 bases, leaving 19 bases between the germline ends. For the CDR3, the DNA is TGTGCCAGCAAGCGGGTGGGGACTAGCAGTGGCTACACCTTC. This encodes CASKRVGTSSGYTF.

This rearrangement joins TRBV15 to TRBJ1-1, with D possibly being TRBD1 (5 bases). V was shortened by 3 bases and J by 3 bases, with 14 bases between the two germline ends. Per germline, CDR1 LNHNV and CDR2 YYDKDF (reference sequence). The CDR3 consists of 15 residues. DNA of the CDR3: TGTGCCACCAGCAGGGGCCAAGGGGCCCACACTGAAGCTTTCTTT. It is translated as CATSRGQGAHTEAFF.

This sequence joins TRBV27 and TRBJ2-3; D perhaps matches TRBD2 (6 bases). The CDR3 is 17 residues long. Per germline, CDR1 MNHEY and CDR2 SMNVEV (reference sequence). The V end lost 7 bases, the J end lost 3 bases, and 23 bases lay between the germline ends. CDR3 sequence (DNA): TGTGCCAGCATAGAGATCGGGGACGCAGGGAGGACAGATACGCAGTATTTT. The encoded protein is CASIEIGDAGRTDTQYF.

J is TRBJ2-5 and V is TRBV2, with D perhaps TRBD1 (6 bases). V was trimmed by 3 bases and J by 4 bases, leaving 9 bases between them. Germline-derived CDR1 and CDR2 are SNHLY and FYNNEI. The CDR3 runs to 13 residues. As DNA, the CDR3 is TGTGCCAGCAGTGATACAGGGCTAGAGACCCAGTACTTC. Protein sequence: CASSDTGLETQYF.

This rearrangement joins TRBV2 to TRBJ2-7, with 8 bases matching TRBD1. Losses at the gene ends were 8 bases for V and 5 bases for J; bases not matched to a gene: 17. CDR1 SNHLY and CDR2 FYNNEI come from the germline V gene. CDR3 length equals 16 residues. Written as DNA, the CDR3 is TGTGCCAGCCTTCGAGCCGGACAGGGCGATCCAAACGAGCAGTACTTC. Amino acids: CASLRAGQGDPNEQYF.

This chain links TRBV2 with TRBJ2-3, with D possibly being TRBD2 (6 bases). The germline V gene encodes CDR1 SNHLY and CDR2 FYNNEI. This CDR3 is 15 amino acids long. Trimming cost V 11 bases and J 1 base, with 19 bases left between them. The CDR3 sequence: CAEGRSVRGTDTQYF. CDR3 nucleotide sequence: TGTGCCGAGGGGAGGAGTGTTAGGGGCACAGATACGCAGTATTTT.

The CDR3 loop is CASSPPGLPGEQYF. Here the CDR3 DNA reads TGTGCCAGCAGCCCTCCGGGCCTTCCGGGCGAGCAGTACTTC. The chain couples TRBV14 to TRBJ2-7; D is uncertain. V lost 4 bases to trimming and J lost 6 bases, with 16 bases between them. The CDR3 runs to 14 residues. Germline CDR1 is SGHDN and CDR2 is FVKESK.

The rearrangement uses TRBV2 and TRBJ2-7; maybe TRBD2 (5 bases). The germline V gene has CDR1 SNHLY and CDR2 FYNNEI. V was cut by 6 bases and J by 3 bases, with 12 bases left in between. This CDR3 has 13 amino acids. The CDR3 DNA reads TGTGCCAGCAGGGCCGGACTGATCTACGAGCAGTACTTC. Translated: CASRAGLIYEQYF.

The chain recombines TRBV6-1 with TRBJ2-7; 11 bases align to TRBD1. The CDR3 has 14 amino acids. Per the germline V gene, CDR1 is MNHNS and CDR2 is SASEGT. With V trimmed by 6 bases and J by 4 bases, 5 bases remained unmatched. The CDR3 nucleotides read TGTGCCAGCAGAGAGGGACAGGGGGGATACGAGCAGTACTTC. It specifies CASREGQGGYEQYF.

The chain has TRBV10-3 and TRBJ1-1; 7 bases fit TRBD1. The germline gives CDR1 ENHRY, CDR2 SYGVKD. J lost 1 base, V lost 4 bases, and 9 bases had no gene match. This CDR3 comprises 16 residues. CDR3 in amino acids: CAISAPGQPKNTEAFF. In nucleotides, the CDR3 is TGTGCCATCAGTGCCCCGGGACAGCCGAAGAACACTGAAGCTTTCTTT.

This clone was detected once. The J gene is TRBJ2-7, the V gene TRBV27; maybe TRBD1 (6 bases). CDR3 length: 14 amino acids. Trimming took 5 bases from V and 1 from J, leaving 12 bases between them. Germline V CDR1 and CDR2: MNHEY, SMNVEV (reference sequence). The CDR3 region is CASSPMDSSYEQYF. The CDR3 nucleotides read TGTGCCAGCAGTCCCATGGACAGTTCCTACGAGCAGTACTTC.

CDR3 protein: CASSLESGYTEAFF. The CDR3 DNA follows: TGCGCCAGCAGCTTGGAATCAGGGTACACTGAAGCTTTCTTT. The chain recombines TRBV5-1 with TRBJ1-1, with D perhaps matching TRBD1 (5 bases). Trimming shortened V by 0 bases and J by 3 bases, and 9 bases separated the two germline ends. The CDR3 has 14 amino acids. Germline assignment: CDR1 SGHRS and CDR2 YFSETQ.

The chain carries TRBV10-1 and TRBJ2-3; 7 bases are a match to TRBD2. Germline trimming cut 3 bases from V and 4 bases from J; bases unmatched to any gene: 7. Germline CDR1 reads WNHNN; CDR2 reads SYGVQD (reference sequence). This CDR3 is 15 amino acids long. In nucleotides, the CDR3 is TGCGCCAGCAGTGAACGGGGAGGGCTCGCAGATACGCAGTATTTT. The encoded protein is CASSERGGLADTQYF.

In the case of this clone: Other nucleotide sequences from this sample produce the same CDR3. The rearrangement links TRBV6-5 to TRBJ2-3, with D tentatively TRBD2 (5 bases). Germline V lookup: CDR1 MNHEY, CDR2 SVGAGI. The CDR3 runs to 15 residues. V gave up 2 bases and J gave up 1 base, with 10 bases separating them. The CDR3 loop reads CASSYTGSGTDTQYF. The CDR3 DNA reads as TGTGCCAGCAGTTACACGGGGAGCGGCACAGATACGCAGTATTTT.

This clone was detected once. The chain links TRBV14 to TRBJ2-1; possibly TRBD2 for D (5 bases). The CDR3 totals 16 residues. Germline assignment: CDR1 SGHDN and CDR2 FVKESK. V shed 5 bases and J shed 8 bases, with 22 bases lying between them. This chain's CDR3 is CASSDGEDWISDEQFF. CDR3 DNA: TGTGCCAGCAGCGACGGGGAAGACTGGATCAGTGATGAGCAGTTCTTC.

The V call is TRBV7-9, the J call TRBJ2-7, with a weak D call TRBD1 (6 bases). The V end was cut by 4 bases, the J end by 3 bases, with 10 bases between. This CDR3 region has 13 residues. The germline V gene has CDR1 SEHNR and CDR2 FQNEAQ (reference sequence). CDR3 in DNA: TGTGCCAGCAGCTGGGGGCTTGGCTACGAGCAGTACTTC. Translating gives CASSWGLGYEQYF.

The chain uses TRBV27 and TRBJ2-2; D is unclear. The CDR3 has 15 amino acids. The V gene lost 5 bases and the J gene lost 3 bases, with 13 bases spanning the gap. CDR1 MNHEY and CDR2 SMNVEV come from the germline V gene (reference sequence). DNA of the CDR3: TGTGCCAGCAGTCCCCGGGTACTTTACACCGGGGAGCTGTTTTTT. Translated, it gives CASSPRVLYTGELFF.

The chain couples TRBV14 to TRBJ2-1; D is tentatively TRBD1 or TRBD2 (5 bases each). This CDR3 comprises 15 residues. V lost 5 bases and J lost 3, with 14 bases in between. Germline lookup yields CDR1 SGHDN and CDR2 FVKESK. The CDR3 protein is CASSGRGYDYNEQFF. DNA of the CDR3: TGTGCCAGCAGCGGCCGGGGCTATGACTACAATGAGCAGTTCTTC.

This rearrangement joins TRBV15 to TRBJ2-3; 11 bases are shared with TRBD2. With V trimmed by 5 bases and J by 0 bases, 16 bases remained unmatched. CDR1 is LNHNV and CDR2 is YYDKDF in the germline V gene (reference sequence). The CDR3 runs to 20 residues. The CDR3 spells CATSGPPLSGTSGSTDTQYF. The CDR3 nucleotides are TGTGCCACCAGCGGTCCCCCTTTATCTGGGACTAGCGGAAGCACAGATACGCAGTATTTT.

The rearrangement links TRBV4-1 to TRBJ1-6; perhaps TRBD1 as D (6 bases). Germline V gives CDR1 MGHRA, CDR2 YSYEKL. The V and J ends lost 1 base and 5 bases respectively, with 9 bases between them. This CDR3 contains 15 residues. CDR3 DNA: TGCGCCAGCAGCCAAGCCACAGGGAATAATTCACCCCTCCACTTT. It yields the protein CASSQATGNNSPLHF.

The CDR3: CASSGGQGSGNTIYF. In DNA form, the CDR3 reads TGTGCCAGCAGCGGCGGACAGGGGAGTGGAAACACCATATATTTT. This rearrangement joins TRBV9 to TRBJ1-3; 9 positions agree with TRBD1. The CDR3 runs 15 residues. In germline, CDR1 is SGDLS, CDR2 YYNGEE. Trimming at V came to 3 bases and at J to 3 bases, leaving 4 bases not matched to a gene. Full variable domain (missing parts from reference TRBV9 and TRBJ1-3): DSGVTQTPKHLITATGQRVTLRCSPRSGDLSVYWYQQSLDQGLQFLIQYYNGEERAKGNILERFSAQQFPDLHSELNLSSLELGDSALYFCASSGGQGSGNTIYFGEGSWLTVV.

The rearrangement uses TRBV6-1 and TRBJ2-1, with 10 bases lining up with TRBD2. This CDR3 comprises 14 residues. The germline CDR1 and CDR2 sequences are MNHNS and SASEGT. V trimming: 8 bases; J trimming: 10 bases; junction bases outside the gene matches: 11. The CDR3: CASLAIAGGWEQFF. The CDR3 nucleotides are TGTGCCAGCCTTGCGATAGCGGGAGGTTGGGAGCAGTTCTTC.

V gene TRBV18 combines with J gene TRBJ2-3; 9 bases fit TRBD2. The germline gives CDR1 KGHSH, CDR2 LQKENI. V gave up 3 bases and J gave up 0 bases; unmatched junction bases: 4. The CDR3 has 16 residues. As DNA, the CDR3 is TGTGCCAGCTCACCCCCTAGCGGGATAAGCACAGATACGCAGTATTTT. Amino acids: CASSPPSGISTDTQYF.